This T cell receptor beta chain was profiled in a study of blood T cells in healthy people across ages. Study findings and constraints: Comparison with aged donors showed that long-lived donors had more naive CD4+ cells and higher diversity.

Every participating donor contributed about 10 milliliters of peripheral blood through a draw. PCR was performed a second time for about 6 to 11 cycles using a sample-barcoded 5' primer and a J-beta primer mix. TCRdb reanalysed the 5' RACE reads using MiXCR and keeps one entry per CDR3 protein. The repertoire holds hundreds of thousands of distinct CDR3 sequences, with roughly 50% as singletons. Comments on this clonotype: Its antigen remains unknown.

This CDR3 has 14 residues. V lost 3 bases and J 2 bases, leaving 12 bases between the germline ends. Germline-derived CDR1 and CDR2 are SGHRS and YFSETQ. The clonotype originates from a woman aged 55-69 years in good health. Source material: blood. The chain is built from TRBV5-1 and TRBJ2-7, with a weak D call TRBD1 (6 bases). The CDR3 DNA follows: TGCGCCAGCAGCTCCCAAGGACAGACCTACGAGCAGTACTTC. It yields the protein CASSSQGQTYEQYF.